This T cell receptor beta chain was observed in a study of blood T cell repertoires in COVID-19. Here immunoSEQ multiplex PCR was the method, and the copy in TCRdb shows in-frame clones only, minus some. The sample lists a few hundred thousand clones, around 83% occurring once. This CDR3 comprises 14 residues. From germline, CDR1 is MNHEY and CDR2 SVGAGI. Trimming at V came to 5 bases and at J to 0 bases, leaving 3 bases not matched to a gene. The sample comprised peripheral blood. V usage is TRBV6-5 and J usage is TRBJ1-1, with 7 bases identical to TRBD1. The receptor comes from a woman between 35 and 50 years old who had recovered from COVID-19. The CDR3 coding sequence is TGTGCCAGCAGTAGGGACAGTGTGAACACTGAAGCTTTCTTT. Amino acid sequence: CASSRDSVNTEAFF.